Sequencing of this T cell receptor (beta chain) was carried out in a study of T-cell reconstitution after alpha-beta-depleted transplantation in children. This clonotype occurred many times. As it was prepared, the TCRbeta library received unique molecular identifiers. TCRdb re-analysed the PCR reads in MiXCR, keeping a single row per CDR3 protein. The repertoire holds 100,000 to 120,000 distinct CDR3 sequences, about a tenth seen once, with around 8.5% in the top ten. This sequence was found in a human donor who donated a stem cell graft to a child with acute lymphoblastic leukemia. The source material was PBMCs from the stem cell graft donor, sampled from the stem cell graft.

The CDR3 nucleotides are TGTGCCAGCAGCTTAGGTAGGGGAGTTGGCTACACCTTC. Translated, it gives CASSLGRGVGYTF. The rearrangement links TRBV13 to TRBJ1-2, with TRBD1 as a possible D gene (5 bases). The CDR3 consists of 13 residues. Trimming took off 0 bases at V and 7 bases at J, with 9 bases between the two ends. Germline loops: CDR1 PRHDT, CDR2 FYEKMQ (reference sequence). The full variable domain, in which reference TRBV13 and TRBJ1-2 provide the parts outside the CDR3, is AAGVIQSPRHLIKEKRETATLKCYPIPRHDTVYWYQQGPGQDPQFLISFYEKMQSDKGSIPDRFSAQQFSDYHSELNMSSLELGDSALYFCASSLGRGVGYTFGSGTRLTVV.